This entry features one T cell receptor (beta chain) sequence. The CDR3 has 12 amino acids. V was pared by 11 bases and J by 0 bases, with 8 bases between. Germline V gene data show CDR1 as MDHEN and CDR2 as SYDVKM. This library used about 360 ng RNA and molecular barcoded adaptors spanning alpha/delta and beta/gamma chains. TCRdb ran MiXCR on the reads and lists one entry per CDR3 protein. Its table records some 80 distinct CDR3 sequences. The data originate from a study of read filtering for tumor transcriptome and immune sequencing. This TCR was recovered from a donor at least 40 years old with multiple myeloma. This table probably holds off-target reads from a library built for another chain. The chain links TRBV28 to TRBJ1-5, with no clear D. Sequencing was carried out using a population of CD138-negative cells sorted from bone marrow. The CDR3 loop reads CAGADSNQPQHF. CDR3 bases: TGTGCCGGCGCCGATAGCAATCAGCCCCAGCATTTT.